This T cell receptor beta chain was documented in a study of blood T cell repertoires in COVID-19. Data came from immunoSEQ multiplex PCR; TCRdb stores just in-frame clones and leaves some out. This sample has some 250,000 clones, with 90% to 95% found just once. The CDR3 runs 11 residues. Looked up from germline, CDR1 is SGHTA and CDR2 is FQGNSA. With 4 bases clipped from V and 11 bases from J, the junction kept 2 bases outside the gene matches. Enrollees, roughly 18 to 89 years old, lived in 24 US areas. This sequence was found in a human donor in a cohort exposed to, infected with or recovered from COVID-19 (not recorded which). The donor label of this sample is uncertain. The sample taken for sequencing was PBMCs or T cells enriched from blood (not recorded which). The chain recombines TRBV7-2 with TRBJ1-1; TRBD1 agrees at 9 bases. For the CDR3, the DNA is TGTGCCAGCAGCTGGGACAGGGTGGCTTTCTTT. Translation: CASSWDRVAFF.